This T cell receptor (beta chain) is from a study of neoadjuvant nivolumab and ipilimumab in lung cancer. Germline CDR1 is ENHRY and CDR2 is SYGVKD. This CDR3 is built from 13 residues. J was trimmed by 0 bases and V by 11 bases; bases with no gene match: 4. Data came from immunoSEQ multiplex PCR; TCRdb stores just in-frame clones and leaves some out. The sample lists over 25,000 clones; 75% to 85% were seen once. This clone occurred a few times. The input for sequencing was tumor tissue, taken after neoadjuvant nivolumab, alone or with ipilimumab, at or shortly before surgery. The clonotype was recovered from an adult with non-small cell lung cancer. The rearrangement uses TRBV10-3 and TRBJ2-3; 8 nucleotides line up with TRBD1. The CDR3 loop reads CAARTGSTDTQYF. The CDR3 DNA reads TGTGCCGCCCGGACAGGGAGCACAGATACGCAGTATTTT.